This T cell receptor beta chain came from a study of T-cell memory formation after mild COVID-19. Turning to the study itself: Clusters of TCRs were largely donor specific. Study outcomes and limitations: CD4+ contracting clones were found mainly in CM and EM, and CD8+ ones in EMRA.

Germline loops: CDR1 LNHDA, CDR2 SQIVND (reference sequence). Trimming stripped 6 bases from V and 8 bases from J, with 7 bases between. This CDR3 comprises 11 residues. With regard to this clonotype: What it binds is not known.

TCRdb re-derived calls from the 5' RACE reads in MiXCR, one entry per CDR3 protein. This sample yields 300,000 to 350,000 distinct CDR3 sequences, of which 15% to 20% are seen a single time; around a fifth belongs to the top ten. The sequencing input was PBMCs or a T cell subset sorted from them (not recorded which). V and J are TRBV19 and TRBJ1-4; D remains unclear. The clonotype was recovered from a man aged 18-30 years who had mild COVID-19 (a few samples of this study predate the infection). Cell type and time point are not known. The chain's CDR3 is CASSPREKLFF. The CDR3 DNA is TGTGCCAGTAGCCCGAGGGAAAAACTGTTTTTT.